The next 10 T cell receptor beta chains were all read from a single sample in a study of T cells in Graves' hyperthyroidism and ophthalmopathy. Authors of the study amplified TCR beta CDR3 regions from RNA transcripts. First-round RT-PCR targeting the TCR CDR3 was performed with the HTBI primer set. One entry per CDR3 protein, called by TCRdb with MiXCR from the multiplex PCR reads. The sample shows approximately 410,000 distinct CDR3 sequences, 12% to 15% of them seen only once. Sequencing was done on a sample of blood. The source of these receptors is a young woman with Graves' hyperthyroidism.

The V and J genes are TRBV28 and TRBJ1-1; the match to TRBD1 covers 8 bases. The CDR3 extends over 15 amino acids. Trimming took 4 bases from V and 3 from J; bases not matched to a gene: 7. Germline V gene data show CDR1 as MDHEN and CDR2 as SYDVKM. The CDR3 bases are TGTGCCAGCAGTTCATGGACAGGGTGGGACACTGAAGCTTTCTTT. This translates into CASSSWTGWDTEAFF. The whole variable domain, filled in from reference TRBV28 and TRBJ1-1, reads DVKVTQSSRYLVKRTGEKVFLECVQDMDHENMFWYRQDPGLGLRLIYFSYDVKMKEKGDIPEGYSVSREKKERFSLILESASTNQTSMYLCASSSWTGWDTEAFFGQGTRLTVV.

This clonotype has a handful of counts. The chain has TRBV7-2 and TRBJ1-1, with TRBD1 as a possible D gene (5 bases). The CDR3 totals 13 residues. The ends were cut back, 5 bases at V and 8 bases at J, with 15 bases in the middle. Germline V CDR1 and CDR2: SGHTA, FQGNSA. In nucleotides, the CDR3 is TGTGCCAGCAGCCTTACAAGGGGAGGGGAAGCTTTCTTT. The encoded protein is CASSLTRGGEAFF.

CDR3 bases: TGTGCCAGCAGCAATTCACACCAGCGTAACTATGGCTACACCTTC. This sequence encodes CASSNSHQRNYGYTF. The chain carries TRBV5-5 and TRBJ1-2; D is ambiguous. V lost 4 bases, J lost 1 base, and 14 bases lay in between. Germline V gene sequence: CDR1 SGHKS, CDR2 YYEKEE (reference sequence). The CDR3 extends over 15 amino acids.

This clonotype has only a few counts. The chain combines TRBV6-2 or TRBV6-3 with TRBJ2-7, with D uncertain. V lost 5 bases and J 4 bases, leaving 12 bases between the germline ends. Germline V gene data show CDR1 as MNHEY and CDR2 as SVGEGT. The CDR3 spans 13 residues. In DNA, the CDR3 is TGTGCCAGCAGTCATAGTGGGGTGTACGAGCAGTACTTC. It encodes CASSHSGVYEQYF.

This clonotype was counted a few times. This chain links TRBV20-1 with TRBJ2-3, with D unclear. V dropped 2 bases and J dropped 1 base, with 10 bases sitting between them. Germline CDR1 reads DFQATT; CDR2 reads SNEGSKA (reference sequence). The CDR3 contains 14 residues. The CDR3 bases are TGCAGTGCTAGACCCGCTACCCGCACAGATACGCAGTATTTT. Its protein product is CSARPATRTDTQYF.

The chain combines TRBV20-1 with TRBJ2-1, with a possible D match to TRBD2 (6 bases). The CDR3 is made up of 14 amino acids. The germline V and J ends were trimmed by 0 bases and 1 base, with 7 bases remaining between them. Germline V gene sequence: CDR1 DFQATT, CDR2 SNEGSKA (reference sequence). The CDR3 sequence is CSARDGRSYNEQFF. The CDR3, as DNA: TGCAGTGCTAGAGATGGGAGGTCCTACAATGAGCAGTTCTTC.

This chain connects TRBV15 to TRBJ1-1; D uncertain. There are 15 residues in the CDR3. CDR1 and CDR2 from the germline V gene are LNHNV and YYDKDF (reference sequence). Trimming removed 1 base at V and 2 bases at J, with 11 bases between. The DNA of the CDR3 is TGTGCCACCAGCAGAGTGGGAGCACTTAACACTGAAGCTTTCTTT. Translated, it gives CATSRVGALNTEAFF.

This clonotype has ten or more counts. This sequence joins TRBV2 and TRBJ1-5; no clear D. Trimming took 4 bases from V and 5 from J, leaving 9 bases between them. The CDR3 is 13 residues long. CDR1 and CDR2 (germline): SNHLY, FYNNEI. Here the CDR3 DNA reads TGTGCCAGCAGTGCAATCGACGATCAGCCCCAGCATTTT. Protein product: CASSAIDDQPQHF.

The rearrangement joins TRBV3-1 to TRBJ1-6, with D perhaps matching TRBD1 (5 bases). Germline V lookup: CDR1 LGHDT, CDR2 YNNKEL (reference sequence). The V end was cut by 3 bases, the J end by 5 bases, with 11 bases between. The length of the CDR3 is 15 residues. The CDR3: CASSQGEINNSPLHF. DNA for the CDR3: TGTGCCAGCAGCCAGGGGGAGATCAATAATTCACCCCTCCACTTT. Looking up the rest from reference TRBV3-1 and TRBJ1-6 gives the full variable domain: DTAVSQTPKYLVTQMGNDKSIKCEQNLGHDTMYWYKQDSKKFLKIMFSYNNKELIINETVPNRFSPKSPDKAHLNLHINSLELGDSAVYFCASSQGEINNSPLHFGNGTRLTVT.

V usage is TRBV5-4 and J usage is TRBJ2-1, with D perhaps matching TRBD2 (5 bases). The germline V and J ends were trimmed by 0 bases and 9 bases, with 13 bases remaining between them. The CDR3 extends over 14 amino acids. Germline loops: CDR1 SGHNT, CDR2 YYREEE (reference sequence). CDR3 protein: CASSLGLAPGEQFF. As DNA, the CDR3 is TGTGCCAGCAGCTTGGGGCTAGCTCCGGGTGAGCAGTTCTTC. Full variable domain (missing parts from reference TRBV5-4 and TRBJ2-1): ETGVTQSPTHLIKTRGQQVTLRCSSQSGHNTVSWYQQALGQGPQFIFQYYREEENGRGNFPPRFSGLQFPNYSSELNVNALELDDSALYLCASSLGLAPGEQFFGPGTRLTVL.